This record covers a single TCR beta chain. What it recognizes is unknown. This specimen comes from a study of OX40 agonist ivuxolimab in advanced cancers. The study, taken as a whole, reports: Some patients who did not respond also had low normalized T-cell clonal expansion.

V was shortened by 2 bases and J by 1 base, with 9 bases between the two germline ends. This CDR3 region has 14 residues. CDR1 SGHRS and CDR2 YFSETQ come from the germline V gene. Produced via immunoSEQ multiplex PCR; TCRdb's table is partial and in-frame only. The sample has approximately 83,000 clones; more than 65% are singletons. The receptor was derived from an adult with an advanced solid tumor such as melanoma, head and neck, liver or kidney cancer. This specimen was CD4+ or CD8+ T cells sorted from blood, taken in a trial of the OX40 agonist ivuxolimab. This chain links TRBV5-1 with TRBJ1-1; a weak D match, TRBD1 (5 bases). CDR3 sequence (DNA): TGCGCCAGCAGCTTTGACGGGGGGAACACTGAAGCTTTCTTT. Its protein is CASSFDGGNTEAFF.